One sample yielded the 11 T cell receptor beta chains listed below, sequenced in a study of OX40 agonist ivuxolimab in advanced cancers. Assay: immunoSEQ multiplex PCR; the TCRdb copy retains only in-frame clones and omits some. Of tens of thousands of clones in the sample, under 95% are singletons; the top ten hold roughly 0.53%. Specimen: CD4+ or CD8+ T cells sorted from blood, collected in a trial of the OX40 agonist ivuxolimab. Source of these receptors: an adult with an advanced solid tumor such as melanoma, head and neck, liver or kidney cancer.

The chain couples TRBV21-1 to TRBJ1-5. TRBV21-1 corresponds to a pseudogene. The CDR3 is 17 amino acids. The CDR3 protein is CASSRVNFGGIGQPQHF. The CDR3 DNA follows: TGTGCCAGCAGCAGAGTTAATTTTGGGGGGATCGGTCAGCCCCAGCATTTT.

The chain joins TRBV19 to TRBJ1-1, with a weak D call TRBD1 (5 bases). This CDR3 region has 16 residues. The V end lost 4 bases, the J end lost 0 bases, and 15 bases lay between the germline ends. CDR1 LNHDA and CDR2 SQIVND come from the germline V gene (reference sequence). The CDR3 DNA reads TGTGCCAGTAGTACCAACAGGTCCCCAATGAACACTGAAGCTTTCTTT. This gives the protein CASSTNRSPMNTEAFF.

This clone was counted between two and nine times. The chain couples TRBV6-5 to TRBJ2-7; D perhaps matches TRBD1 (6 bases). The CDR3 consists of 15 residues. Trimming removed 0 bases from V and 2 bases from J, with 11 bases in between. In germline, CDR1 is MNHEY, CDR2 SVGAGI. Here the CDR3 reads CASSYSTGRPYEQYF. DNA for the CDR3: TGTGCCAGCAGTTACTCGACAGGCCGGCCCTACGAGCAGTACTTC.

This clone appeared a single time. The rearrangement joins TRBV19 to TRBJ1-2; no reliable D call. The CDR3 length is 14 residues. CDR1 and CDR2 (germline): LNHDA, SQIVND (reference sequence). The germline V and J ends were trimmed by 10 bases and 5 bases, with 20 bases remaining between them. The CDR3 protein is CATTPDEYTYGYTF. The CDR3 coding sequence is TGTGCCACCACTCCGGATGAGTATACGTATGGCTACACCTTC.

This chain uses TRBV7-6 with TRBJ2-5; the D gene is possibly TRBD2 (6 bases). From germline, CDR1 is SGHVS and CDR2 FNYEAQ. V was trimmed by 4 bases and J by 5 bases, leaving 8 bases between them. The CDR3 runs to 12 residues. The CDR3 DNA reads TGTGCCAGCAGCTCGGGGGTGGAGACCCAGTACTTC. This translates into CASSSGVETQYF.

The rearrangement links TRBV7-8 to TRBJ1-4; no reliable D call. Germline V lookup: CDR1 SGHVS, CDR2 FQNEAQ. Trimming left V 1 base short and J 4 bases short, with 7 bases between. The CDR3 runs 14 residues. The CDR3, as DNA: TGTGCCAGCAGCTTAGGACGGGGTAATGAAAAACTGTTTTTT. Translated: CASSLGRGNEKLFF.

This chain links TRBV18 with TRBJ2-1; 12 bases agree with TRBD2. Germline V lookup: CDR1 KGHSH, CDR2 LQKENI. The CDR3 consists of 15 residues. V dropped 0 bases and J dropped 9; count of bases not matched to a gene: 3. In DNA form, the CDR3 reads TGTGCCAGCTCACCACCCCTAGCGGGGGGGAGTGAGCAGTTCTTC. Protein product: CASSPPLAGGSEQFF.

The V and J genes are TRBV7-6 and TRBJ2-2, with TRBD1 identical over 7 bases. The ends lost 9 bases at V and 5 bases at J; junction bases unmatched: 9. Germline V gene sequence: CDR1 SGHVS, CDR2 FNYEAQ. CDR3 length equals 14 residues. CDR3 DNA: TGTGCCAGTCACCGGGACAGAGATACCGGGGAGCTGTTTTTT. Encoded protein: CASHRDRDTGELFF.

This rearrangement joins TRBV5-1 to TRBJ2-7, with 9 positions matching TRBD1. Trimming took 4 bases from V and 1 from J; bases not matched to a gene: 12. Germline assignment: CDR1 SGHRS and CDR2 YFSETQ. The CDR3 is 17 amino acids. The CDR3 is CASSRTQGAITSYEQYF. The CDR3 DNA reads as TGCGCCAGCAGCAGAACACAGGGGGCTATAACATCCTACGAGCAGTACTTC.

The chain couples TRBV21-1 to TRBJ1-2; TRBD1 is taken as the D call from the table, unchecked against the DNA. TRBV21-1 is shown as a pseudogene. The CDR3 runs 13 residues. CDR3 loop: CASSNQDRDGYTF. As DNA, the CDR3 is TGTGCCAGCAGCAACCAGGACAGGGATGGCTACACCTTC.

This chain uses TRBV6-5 with TRBJ1-5; D gene ambiguous. This CDR3 is built from 14 residues. V was pared by 5 bases and J by 0 bases, with 8 bases between. Germline V gene data show CDR1 as MNHEY and CDR2 as SVGAGI. CDR3 amino acids: CASSPTLSNQPQHF. CDR3 in DNA: TGTGCCAGCAGTCCGACACTTAGCAATCAGCCCCAGCATTTT.